Listed below are T cell receptor beta chains from one sample, sequenced in a study of CD8 T cells in ankylosing spondylitis. TCRdb independently ran MiXCR on the 5' RACE reads; one entry per CDR3 protein. Among around 430,000 distinct CDR3 sequences listed, over 15% were seen once. The sequenced sample consisted of blood, either unsorted or a sorted T cell fraction (not recorded which). The receptor set was obtained from a male donor with ankylosing spondylitis. The conserved cysteine and the conserved F or W are not part of the CDR3 here. The order of the fields is J gene, clone size, V gene, CDR3 protein. Clone sizes are given selectively: once, few, many, or a class where the clone is expanded.

>TRBJ2-1|few|TRBV29-1
SVLTVGPYNEQF
>TRBJ2-2|.|TRBV27
ASSWDANTGELF
>TRBJ1-3|few|TRBV20-1
SATLGNTIY
>TRBJ1-3|many|TRBV7-2
ASSWKGPSGNTIY
>TRBJ1-1|.|TRBV7-3
ASSLDPLGAPNTEAF
>TRBJ1-1|.|TRBV18
ASQGTAGTEAF
>TRBJ1-3|.|TRBV7-8
ASSPTSGNTIY
>TRBJ2-7|once|TRBV5-4
ASSLTSGRNNERY
>TRBJ1-1|.|TRBV30
AWADRGDTEAF
>TRBJ2-7|few|TRBV29-1
SVETSGSDEQY
>TRBJ2-5|few|TRBV7-9
ASSSGGQQGGETQY
>TRBJ1-1|few|TRBV2
ASRDTGANTEAF
>TRBJ2-5|.|TRBV20-1
SARGFLAAVPQETQY
>TRBJ2-7|.|TRBV12-3/TRBV12-4
ASSLGGNRGLEQY
>TRBJ2-5|.|TRBV5-1
ASNSGAKNKETQY
>TRBJ1-2|few|TRBV15
ATSRDRRQGNYGYT
>TRBJ2-3|few|TRBV14
ASSQGLLSTDTQY
>TRBJ2-6|few|TRBV10-3
AISHKLVGANVLT
>TRBJ2-2|.|TRBV7-3
ASSLWSGNTGELF
>TRBJ2-2|.|TRBV14
ASSREFTGELF
>TRBJ2-7|few|TRBV9
ASSVAGGQGYEQY
>TRBJ1-5|few|TRBV2
ASSVRGSNQPQH